This passage covers 15 T cell receptor beta chains from one sample sequenced in a study of control samples from healthy donors and cancer patients. Generated by immunoSEQ multiplex PCR, the TCRdb table keeps only in-frame clones and is missing some. Seen here are about 92,000 clones, approximately 82% observed once, and the top ten hold about 9.8%. Material: blood. These receptors came from a woman in her fifties or sixties in good health.

A few counts support this clone. The V gene is TRBV27, the J gene TRBJ1-4, with D perhaps TRBD1 (6 bases). Trimming removed 4 bases at V and 8 bases at J, with 17 bases between. Per germline, CDR1 MNHEY and CDR2 SMNVEV (reference sequence). CDR3 length: 15 residues. CDR3 sequence: CASSSQQGWGEKLFF. The CDR3 nucleotides are TGTGCCAGCAGTTCCCAACAGGGCTGGGGCGAAAAACTGTTTTTT.

This clone was counted between two and nine times. This chain uses TRBV27 with TRBJ1-1, with 7 positions matching TRBD1. Germline values: CDR1 MNHEY, CDR2 SMNVEV (reference sequence). V lost 2 bases, J lost 7 bases, and 4 bases stayed unmatched. The CDR3 covers 13 residues. In DNA form, the CDR3 reads TGTGCCAGCAGTTTACGACAGGGAGTTGAAGCTTTCTTT. It encodes CASSLRQGVEAFF.

The chain uses TRBV19 and TRBJ2-3, with a tentative D call TRBD2 (6 bases). The germline CDR1 and CDR2 sequences are LNHDA and SQIVND (reference sequence). The ends were cut back, 9 bases at V and 2 bases at J, with 12 bases in the middle. The CDR3 is made up of 13 amino acids. The DNA of the CDR3 is TGTGCCAGCGGGGGATCTATCACAGATACGCAGTATTTT. This sequence encodes CASGGSITDTQYF.

In this sample, this clone turned up a few times. V is TRBV5-4 and J is TRBJ2-5; D uncertain. CDR1 and CDR2 (germline): SGHNT, YYREEE (reference sequence). The ends were cut back, 1 base at V and 0 bases at J, with 7 bases in the middle. CDR3 size: 14 residues. In DNA, the CDR3 is TGTGCCAGCAGCTTGATTTCGGACCAAGAGACCCAGTACTTC. It yields the protein CASSLISDQETQYF.

The table lists this clone with a few counts. This chain links TRBV6-1 with TRBJ2-7; TRBD1 matches at 7 bases. Losses at the gene ends were 2 bases for V and 0 bases for J; bases not matched to a gene: 4. The germline CDR1 and CDR2 sequences are MNHNS and SASEGT. The CDR3 has 15 amino acids. The chain's CDR3 is CASSELWTGSYEQYF. For the CDR3, the DNA is TGTGCCAGCAGTGAACTATGGACAGGCTCCTACGAGCAGTACTTC.

The rearrangement joins TRBV5-1 to TRBJ2-5; D may be TRBD1 or TRBD2 (5 bases each). The germline V gene has CDR1 SGHRS and CDR2 YFSETQ. The CDR3 is made up of 15 amino acids. The V and J ends lost 4 bases and 5 bases respectively, with 18 bases between them. The CDR3 nucleotides read TGCGCCAGCAGCCGTGGGGACGGGGATTGGGAGACCCAGTACTTC. Amino acid sequence: CASSRGDGDWETQYF.

CDR3 DNA sequence: TGTGCCAGCTCACGACAGGACAATGAGCAGTTCTTC. Amino acid sequence: CASSRQDNEQFF. This chain joins TRBV18 and TRBJ2-1, with D perhaps TRBD1 (6 bases). With 4 bases removed from V and 5 bases from J, the gap between germline ends came to 6 bases. CDR1 is KGHSH and CDR2 is LQKENI in the germline V gene. The CDR3 loop spans 12 amino acids.

The chain is built from TRBV5-1 and TRBJ1-1; 10 positions agree with TRBD1. CDR1 is SGHRS and CDR2 is YFSETQ in the germline V gene. The CDR3 extends over 15 amino acids. Germline trimming cut 5 bases from V and 3 bases from J; bases unmatched to any gene: 7. The DNA for the CDR3 is TGCGCCAGCAGTGCCCGGGACAGGGGTGACACTGAAGCTTTCTTT. Amino acids: CASSARDRGDTEAFF.

V usage is TRBV6-2 or TRBV6-3 and J usage is TRBJ1-5; TRBD1 matches 7 bases. The CDR3 covers 14 residues. Germline CDR1 is MNHEY and CDR2 is SVGEGT. With V trimmed by 0 bases and J by 7 bases, 3 bases remained unmatched. The CDR3 nucleotides are TGTGCCAGCAGTTACTCAGGGGGCTTACAGCCCCAGCATTTT. This codes for CASSYSGGLQPQHF.

The V and J genes are TRBV3-1 (or the pseudogene TRBV3-2) and TRBJ1-2, with D uncertain. This CDR3 comprises 13 residues. Germline CDR1 and CDR2: LGHDT and YNNKEL (reference sequence). V dropped 4 bases and J dropped 8 bases, with 14 bases sitting between them. The DNA for the CDR3 is TGTGCCAGCAGCCCCTCGGAGGGAACGGGCTACACCTTC. It yields the protein CASSPSEGTGYTF.

The chain couples TRBV28 to TRBJ2-5; 7 nucleotides agree with TRBD2. The trim removed 7 bases at V and 0 bases at J, leaving 8 bases unmatched. CDR1 and CDR2 (germline): MDHEN, SYDVKM. The CDR3 sequence is 15 residues long. The CDR3 DNA reads TGTGCCAGCACCGGGGGGTGGGGGTACCAAGAGACCCAGTACTTC. It translates to CASTGGWGYQETQYF.

The V call is TRBV19, the J call TRBJ1-1; a possible D gene is TRBD1 (6 bases). The V and J ends lost 10 bases and 0 bases respectively, with 18 bases between them. This CDR3 contains 15 residues. The germline V gene encodes CDR1 LNHDA and CDR2 SQIVND (reference sequence). The CDR3 region has the DNA TGTGCCACTAAAAACCAAGGACAGTTGAACACTGAAGCTTTCTTT. Protein: CATKNQGQLNTEAFF.

The rearrangement joins TRBV18 to TRBJ1-2, with 9 bases matching TRBD1. The CDR3 is 12 residues long. J gave up 6 bases and V 8 bases, and 4 bases lay outside the gene matches. From germline, CDR1 is KGHSH and CDR2 LQKENI. As DNA, the CDR3 is TGTGCCAGCATGGGACAGGGACATGGCTACACCTTC. It translates to CASMGQGHGYTF. Filled out from reference TRBV18 and TRBJ1-2, the complete variable domain reads NAGVMQNPRHLVRRRGQEARLRCSPMKGHSHVYWYRQLPEEGLKFMVYLQKENIIDESGMPKERFSAEFPKEGPSILRIQQVVRGDSAAYFCASMGQGHGYTFGSGTRLTVV.

Details on this clone: At one boundary the junction diverges from the germline segment, which might be a read error. The CDR3 loop is CVSSGLEGAGGYTF. The DNA of the CDR3 is TGTGTCAGCAGTGGCTTAGAGGGGGCAGGTGGCTACACCTTC. V gene TRBV2 combines with J gene TRBJ1-2, with TRBD1 identical over 7 bases. The CDR3 spans 14 residues. CDR1 is SNHLY and CDR2 is FYNNEI in the germline V gene.

The V gene is TRBV2, the J gene TRBJ1-2; D is perhaps TRBD1 (6 bases). Germline CDR1 and CDR2: SNHLY and FYNNEI. This CDR3 is built from 15 residues. The V and J ends lost 8 bases and 1 base respectively, with 17 bases between them. CDR3 nucleotide sequence: TGTGCCAGCTTAGTACAGGGCGGGGGTAACTATGGCTACACCTTC. Translation gives CASLVQGGGNYGYTF.